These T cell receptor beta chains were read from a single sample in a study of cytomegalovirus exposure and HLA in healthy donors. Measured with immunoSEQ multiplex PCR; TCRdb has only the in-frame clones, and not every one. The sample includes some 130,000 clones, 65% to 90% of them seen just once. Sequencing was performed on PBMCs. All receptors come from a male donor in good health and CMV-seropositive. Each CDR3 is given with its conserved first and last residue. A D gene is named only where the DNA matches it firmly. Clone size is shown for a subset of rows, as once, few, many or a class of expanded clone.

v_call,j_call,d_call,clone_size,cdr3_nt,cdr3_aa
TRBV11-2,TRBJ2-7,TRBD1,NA,TGTGCCAGCAGCTTCCGGGACAGGGTGTGGGAGCAGTACTTC,CASSFRDRVWEQYF
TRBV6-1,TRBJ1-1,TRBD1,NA,TGTGCCAGCAGTAATCCGGACAGGGACACTGAAGCTTTCTTT,CASSNPDRDTEAFF
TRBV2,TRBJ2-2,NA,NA,TGTGCCAGCAGTGTTGGAGAATCCGGGGAGCTGTTTTTT,CASSVGESGELFF
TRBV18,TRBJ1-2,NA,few,TGTGCCAGCTCAGCAGGAACCGACTATGGCTACACCTTC,CASSAGTDYGYTF
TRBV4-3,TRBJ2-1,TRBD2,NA,TGCGCCAGCAGCCAACGTGGACTAGCGGGAGAGTCTGAGCAGTTCTTC,CASSQRGLAGESEQFF
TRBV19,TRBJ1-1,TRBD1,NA,TGTGCCAGTAGTGGACAGGTGAACACTGAAGCTTTCTTT,CASSGQVNTEAFF
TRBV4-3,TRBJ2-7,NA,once,TGCGCCAGCAGCCCCCGTTACTCCCCGGGCGAGCAGTACTTC,CASSPRYSPGEQYF
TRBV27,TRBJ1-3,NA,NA,TGTGCCAGCAGTTTGAGGCAGCCTGCCGGAAACACCATATATTTT,CASSLRQPAGNTIYF
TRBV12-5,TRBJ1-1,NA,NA,TGTGCTAGTGGTACCCCCGGGACGGGAGGCCCTGGGGCTTTCTTT,CASGTPGTGGPGAFF
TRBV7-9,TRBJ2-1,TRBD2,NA,TGTGCCAGCAGCTCGGGACTAGCGGCAAATGAGCAGTTCTTC,CASSSGLAANEQFF
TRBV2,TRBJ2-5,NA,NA,TGTGCCAGCAGTCAGGCGGAGCGGCAGACCCAGTACTTC,CASSQAERQTQYF
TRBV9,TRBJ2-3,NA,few,TGTGCCAGCGGCCCAGGGAGGCTCAGTAGCACAGATACGCAGTATTTT,CASGPGRLSSTDTQYF
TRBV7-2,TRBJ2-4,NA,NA,TGTGCCAGCAGCCCTACAGGGTCCAAAAACATTCAGTACTTC,CASSPTGSKNIQYF
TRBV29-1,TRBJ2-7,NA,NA,TGCAGCGGAAAACAGGGCTACGAGCAGTACTTC,CSGKQGYEQYF
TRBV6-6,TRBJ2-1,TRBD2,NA,TGTGCCGGCTCGCCCAGCGGGAGCAGGCAGTTCTTC,CAGSPSGSRQFF
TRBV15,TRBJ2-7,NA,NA,TGTGCCACCAGTGGGGGCTACTCCTACGAGCAGTACTTC,CATSGGYSYEQYF
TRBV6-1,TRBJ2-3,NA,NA,TGTGCCAGCAGTGATCCAGTTGCCGGCATGACAGATACGCGGTATTTT,CASSDPVAGMTDTRYF
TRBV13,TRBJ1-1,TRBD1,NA,TGTGCCAGCAGCTTAGGGGGGGACAGGGGGCGGTGGACTGAAGCTTTCTTT,CASSLGGDRGRWTEAFF
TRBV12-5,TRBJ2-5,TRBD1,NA,TGTGCTAGTGGTTTGGCCCGACAGGGGATAGAGGAGACCCAGTACTTC,CASGLARQGIEETQYF
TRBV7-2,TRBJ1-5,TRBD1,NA,TGTGCCAGCAGCCAATCAGGGGGGAGCAATCAGCCCCAGCATTTT,CASSQSGGSNQPQHF
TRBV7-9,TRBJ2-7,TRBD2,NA,TGTGCCAGCAGCCGACTAGCGGGCTTCTACGAGCAGTACTTC,CASSRLAGFYEQYF
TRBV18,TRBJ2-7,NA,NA,TGTGCCAGCTCACCTCAAAACAACGAGCAGTACTTC,CASSPQNNEQYF